The 27 T cell receptor beta chains given below trace back to one sample, sequenced in a study of T cell responses to AZD1222 COVID-19 vaccine. Some clones are missing from TCRdb's copy, which holds only in-frame ones; the method was immunoSEQ multiplex PCR. The sample lists roughly 80,000 clones, over 85% seen once, with 3.5% to 5% in the top ten. Sequencing used peripheral blood, obtained on day 0 of AZD1222 vaccination. Receptor source: an adult in good health.

Written as DNA, the CDR3 is TGTGCCTGGAGTCCGACAGGGAATCAGCCCCAGCATTTT. Its protein is CAWSPTGNQPQHF. The rearrangement uses TRBV30 and TRBJ1-5; the match to TRBD1 covers 7 bases. CDR1 is GTSNPN and CDR2 is SVGIG in the germline V gene (reference sequence). V lost 2 bases and J lost 4; bases outside the gene matches: 2. The CDR3 extends over 13 amino acids. The full variable domain, in which reference TRBV30 and TRBJ1-5 provide the parts outside the CDR3, is SQTIHQWPATLVQPVGSPLSLECTVEGTSNPNLYWYRQAAGRGLQLLFYSVGIGQISSEVPQNLSASRPQDRQFILSSKKLLLSDSGFYLCAWSPTGNQPQHFGDGTRLSIL.

The chain carries TRBV7-9 and TRBJ1-5, with a tentative D call TRBD1 (5 bases). The CDR3 has 14 amino acids. Trimming took off 5 bases at V and 5 bases at J, with 13 bases between the two ends. Per the germline V gene, CDR1 is SEHNR and CDR2 is FQNEAQ (reference sequence). CDR3 sequence reads: CASSQQDRYQPQHF. CDR3 DNA: TGTGCCAGCAGCCAACAGGACCGTTATCAGCCCCAGCATTTT. Based on the CDR3 plus reference TRBV7-9 and TRBJ1-5, the full variable domain is DTGVSQNPRHKITKRGQNVTFRCDPISEHNRLYWYRQTLGQGPEFLTYFQNEAQLEKSRLLSDRFSAERPKGSFSTLEIQRTEQGDSAMYLCASSQQDRYQPQHFGDGTRLSIL.

The chain is built from TRBV11-3 and TRBJ2-7; D assignment may be TRBD1 or TRBD2 (5 bases each). V dropped 1 base and J dropped 0 bases, with 13 bases sitting between them. There are 16 residues in the CDR3. Germline assignment: CDR1 SGHNT and CDR2 YENEEA. The CDR3 region has the DNA TGTGCCAGCAGCTTAGGGGGGACCTTAAGCTCCTACGAGCAGTACTTC. Residues: CASSLGGTLSSYEQYF.

This clone showed up just once. V and J are TRBV12-3 or TRBV12-4 and TRBJ2-7; TRBD2 is a possible D gene (6 bases). V was shortened by 6 bases and J by 7 bases, with 13 bases between the two germline ends. The CDR3 length is 12 residues. CDR3 coding DNA: TGTGCCAGCAGCAGGGACTTCTCAGAGCAGTACTTC. The encoded protein is CASSRDFSEQYF.

The rearrangement joins TRBV6-5 to TRBJ1-6; D might be TRBD1 (5 bases). CDR3 length equals 14 residues. V shed 4 bases and J shed 3 bases, with 7 bases lying between them. CDR1 is MNHEY, CDR2 SVGAGI, per germline. The CDR3 loop is CASSWGNYNSPLHF. CDR3 bases: TGTGCCAGCAGTTGGGGGAACTATAATTCACCCCTCCACTTT.

V and J are TRBV5-4 and TRBJ2-7, with 7 nucleotides matching TRBD2. The CDR3 is 16 residues long. Germline values: CDR1 SGHNT, CDR2 YYREEE (reference sequence). J was trimmed by 0 bases and V by 3 bases; bases with no gene match: 9. CDR3: CASSSALAASSYEQYF. DNA of the CDR3: TGTGCCAGCAGCTCGGCGCTAGCGGCGAGCTCCTACGAGCAGTACTTC.

CDR3 sequence (DNA): TGTGCCAGCTATTCGATCCTTTGGGCAGATGGCTACACCTTC. Amino acids: CASYSILWADGYTF. The rearrangement joins TRBV27 to TRBJ1-2; D is uncertain. Germline V gene lookup returns CDR1 MNHEY and CDR2 SMNVEV (reference sequence). V lost 8 bases, J lost 6 bases, and 19 bases lay in between. CDR3 length equals 14 residues.

The J gene is TRBJ1-3, the V gene TRBV2; D unresolved. This CDR3 region has 16 residues. Germline V CDR1 and CDR2: SNHLY, FYNNEI. V lost 2 bases and J lost 7, with 18 bases in between. CDR3 loop: CASSEIVGSIKNTIYF. CDR3 in DNA: TGTGCCAGCAGTGAAATAGTTGGCAGTATTAAGAACACCATATATTTT.

J is TRBJ1-1 and V is TRBV12-3 or TRBV12-4; no clear D gene. V was cut by 5 bases and J by 0 bases, with 7 bases left in between. This CDR3 comprises 13 residues. DNA for the CDR3: TGTGCCAGCAGTGTCAGGCTGAACACTGAAGCTTTCTTT. It specifies CASSVRLNTEAFF.

The rearrangement joins TRBV10-1 to TRBJ2-3; D is undetermined. With 5 bases removed from V and 10 bases from J, the gap between germline ends came to 7 bases. This CDR3 spans 10 amino acids. Germline loops: CDR1 WNHNN, CDR2 SYGVQD (reference sequence). The CDR3 DNA sequence: TGCGCCAGCAGTTCCCTGGCGCAGTATTTT. Protein sequence: CASSSLAQYF.

The J gene is TRBJ2-1, the V gene TRBV4-1; 7 bases align to TRBD2. The CDR3 is made up of 15 amino acids. Germline V CDR1 and CDR2: MGHRA, YSYEKL. J lost 5 bases, V lost 1 base, and 5 bases had no gene match. The CDR3 DNA sequence: TGCGCCAGCAGCCAAGTAGGGCTAGCGGACAATGAGCAGTTCTTC. This sequence encodes CASSQVGLADNEQFF.

This CDR3 is CASSYNIGGADTEAFF. CDR3 DNA sequence: TGTGCCAGCAGTTACAATATTGGAGGGGCCGACACTGAAGCTTTCTTT. V and J are TRBV6-2 or TRBV6-3 and TRBJ1-1; tentative D call: TRBD1 (5 bases). With 2 bases removed from V and 3 bases from J, the gap between germline ends came to 16 bases. CDR1 is MNHEY and CDR2 is SVGEGT in the germline V gene. There are 16 residues in the CDR3.

This chain uses TRBV6-5 with TRBJ1-2; D gene unclear. The CDR3 covers 11 residues. V was trimmed by 9 bases and J by 0 bases, leaving 5 bases between them. Germline V lookup: CDR1 MNHEY, CDR2 SVGAGI. This CDR3 reads CARRANYGYTF. The CDR3 DNA reads as TGTGCCAGACGAGCTAACTATGGCTACACCTTC.

V gene TRBV5-6 combines with J gene TRBJ1-2, with 10 bases matching TRBD1. The CDR3 has 17 residues. From germline, CDR1 is SGHDT and CDR2 YYEEEE. After removal of 0 bases from V and 9 bases from J, the junction contained 14 bases not matched to a gene. The CDR3 coding sequence is TGTGCCAGCAGCTTGGAGGGACAGGGGTTGGGTATGAGCCGCTACACCTTC. Protein sequence: CASSLEGQGLGMSRYTF.

The chain has TRBV30 and TRBJ2-1; no reliable D call. With 3 bases removed from V and 2 bases from J, the gap between germline ends came to 11 bases. The CDR3 has 14 residues. From germline, CDR1 is GTSNPN and CDR2 SVGIG (reference sequence). The CDR3 is CAWRGGSTYNEQFF. The CDR3 region has the DNA TGTGCCTGGAGGGGTGGGTCTACCTACAATGAGCAGTTCTTC.

The chain recombines TRBV5-4 with TRBJ2-7; D is unresolved. The CDR3 covers 13 residues. The V gene lost 2 bases and the J gene lost 5 bases, with 11 bases spanning the gap. Germline CDR1 SGHNT, CDR2 YYREEE (reference sequence). CDR3 nucleotides: TGTGCCAGCAGCTTAGACATTCCCCACGAGCAGTACTTC. Residues: CASSLDIPHEQYF.

This chain connects TRBV11-2 to TRBJ2-5; 7 positions agree with TRBD1. The CDR3 sequence is 15 residues long. CDR1 and CDR2 from the germline V gene are SGHAT and FQNNGV. J lost 1 base, V lost 5 bases, and 7 bases had no gene match. The CDR3 DNA follows: TGTGCCAGCAGCCCCAGGGGGTTTATCCAAGAGACCCAGTACTTC. Residues: CASSPRGFIQETQYF.

The chain has TRBV30 and TRBJ1-2, with D maybe TRBD1 (6 bases). This CDR3 has 12 residues. CDR1 and CDR2 from the germline V gene are GTSNPN and SVGIG (reference sequence). Trimming took 4 bases from V and 9 from J, leaving 15 bases between them. CDR3 nucleotides: TGTGCCTGGACGTGGGGGGGGCGAAGCTACACCTTC. Its protein product is CAWTWGGRSYTF. The variable domain in full, with the rest retrieved from reference TRBV30 and TRBJ1-2, is SQTIHQWPATLVQPVGSPLSLECTVEGTSNPNLYWYRQAAGRGLQLLFYSVGIGQISSEVPQNLSASRPQDRQFILSSKKLLLSDSGFYLCAWTWGGRSYTFGSGTRLTVV.

The chain combines TRBV18 with TRBJ1-1; D ambiguous. Looked up from germline, CDR1 is KGHSH and CDR2 is LQKENI. The CDR3 loop spans 12 amino acids. With 2 bases removed from V and 4 bases from J, the gap between germline ends came to 5 bases. CDR3 amino acids: CASSPAGTEAFF. As DNA, the CDR3 is TGTGCCAGCTCACCAGCCGGCACTGAAGCTTTCTTT. The full variable domain, with the rest looked up from reference TRBV18 and TRBJ1-1, is NAGVMQNPRHLVRRRGQEARLRCSPMKGHSHVYWYRQLPEEGLKFMVYLQKENIIDESGMPKERFSAEFPKEGPSILRIQQVVRGDSAAYFCASSPAGTEAFFGQGTRLTVV.

V usage is TRBV12-3 or TRBV12-4 and J usage is TRBJ1-1; the D gene is possibly TRBD1 (5 bases). The CDR3 is 13 amino acids. The V end was cut by 7 bases, the J end by 4 bases, with 13 bases between. The CDR3 reads CASTLPGRTEAFF. As DNA, the CDR3 is TGTGCCAGCACCCTTCCGGGACGCACTGAAGCTTTCTTT.

The gene calls are TRBV6-6 and TRBJ1-6; TRBD1 matches 11 bases. The CDR3 spans 15 residues. The germline gives CDR1 MNHNY, CDR2 SVGAGI (reference sequence). V trimming: 7 bases; J trimming: 7 bases; junction bases outside the gene matches: 6. The CDR3 bases are TGTGCCAGCACCCGGACAGGGGGCGGGAATTCACCCCTCCACTTT. This codes for CASTRTGGGNSPLHF.

This chain uses TRBV7-2 with TRBJ1-1, with D unclear. Trimming cost V 1 base and J 7 bases, with 4 bases left between them. The CDR3 has 11 residues. Germline V gives CDR1 SGHTA, CDR2 FQGNSA. The CDR3 coding sequence is TGTGCCAGCAGCTTAGTTTTTGAAGCTTTCTTT. This gives the protein CASSLVFEAFF.

The rearrangement joins TRBV3-1 (or the pseudogene TRBV3-2) to TRBJ2-7, with D maybe TRBD1 (6 bases). Deletions cut 0 bases from V and 2 bases from J, with 8 bases between. The CDR3 is 14 residues long. The germline gives CDR1 LGHDT, CDR2 YNNKEL (reference sequence). CDR3 residues: CASSQDAGAYEQYF. CDR3 DNA sequence: TGTGCCAGCAGCCAAGATGCAGGGGCCTACGAGCAGTACTTC.

The chain combines TRBV7-9 with TRBJ1-2; tentative D call: TRBD1 (6 bases). The CDR3 consists of 14 residues. Per the germline V gene, CDR1 is SEHNR and CDR2 is FQNEAQ (reference sequence). The V gene lost 3 bases and the J gene lost 3 bases, with 11 bases spanning the gap. In DNA form, the CDR3 reads TGTGCCAGCAGCTTTGCAGGGGTTTACTATGGCTACACCTTC. Translating it yields CASSFAGVYYGYTF.

This chain links TRBV3-1 (or the pseudogene TRBV3-2) with TRBJ2-7; D uncertain. Trimming removed 3 bases at V and 2 bases at J, with 14 bases between. This CDR3 has 15 residues. Germline loops: CDR1 LGHDT, CDR2 YNNKEL (reference sequence). The CDR3 here is CASSHEGRLAYEQYF. Written as DNA, the CDR3 is TGTGCCAGCAGCCACGAAGGACGCTTAGCCTACGAGCAGTACTTC.

This chain links TRBV7-3 with TRBJ2-1; D perhaps matches TRBD2 (6 bases). Germline values: CDR1 SGHTA, CDR2 FQGTGA. V dropped 5 bases and J dropped 8 bases, with 16 bases sitting between them. The CDR3 has 14 amino acids. The CDR3: CASSPPGTRDEQFF. As DNA, the CDR3 is TGTGCCAGCAGCCCGCCCGGGACTCGGGATGAGCAGTTCTTC.

V is TRBV6-2 or TRBV6-3 and J is TRBJ2-3; no firm D call. V was shortened by 0 bases and J by 4 bases, with 11 bases between the two germline ends. This CDR3 contains 15 residues. The germline gives CDR1 MNHEY, CDR2 SVGEGT. The CDR3 loop is CASSYSVGAADTQYF. The CDR3 bases are TGTGCCAGCAGTTACTCGGTAGGAGCAGCAGATACGCAGTATTTT.